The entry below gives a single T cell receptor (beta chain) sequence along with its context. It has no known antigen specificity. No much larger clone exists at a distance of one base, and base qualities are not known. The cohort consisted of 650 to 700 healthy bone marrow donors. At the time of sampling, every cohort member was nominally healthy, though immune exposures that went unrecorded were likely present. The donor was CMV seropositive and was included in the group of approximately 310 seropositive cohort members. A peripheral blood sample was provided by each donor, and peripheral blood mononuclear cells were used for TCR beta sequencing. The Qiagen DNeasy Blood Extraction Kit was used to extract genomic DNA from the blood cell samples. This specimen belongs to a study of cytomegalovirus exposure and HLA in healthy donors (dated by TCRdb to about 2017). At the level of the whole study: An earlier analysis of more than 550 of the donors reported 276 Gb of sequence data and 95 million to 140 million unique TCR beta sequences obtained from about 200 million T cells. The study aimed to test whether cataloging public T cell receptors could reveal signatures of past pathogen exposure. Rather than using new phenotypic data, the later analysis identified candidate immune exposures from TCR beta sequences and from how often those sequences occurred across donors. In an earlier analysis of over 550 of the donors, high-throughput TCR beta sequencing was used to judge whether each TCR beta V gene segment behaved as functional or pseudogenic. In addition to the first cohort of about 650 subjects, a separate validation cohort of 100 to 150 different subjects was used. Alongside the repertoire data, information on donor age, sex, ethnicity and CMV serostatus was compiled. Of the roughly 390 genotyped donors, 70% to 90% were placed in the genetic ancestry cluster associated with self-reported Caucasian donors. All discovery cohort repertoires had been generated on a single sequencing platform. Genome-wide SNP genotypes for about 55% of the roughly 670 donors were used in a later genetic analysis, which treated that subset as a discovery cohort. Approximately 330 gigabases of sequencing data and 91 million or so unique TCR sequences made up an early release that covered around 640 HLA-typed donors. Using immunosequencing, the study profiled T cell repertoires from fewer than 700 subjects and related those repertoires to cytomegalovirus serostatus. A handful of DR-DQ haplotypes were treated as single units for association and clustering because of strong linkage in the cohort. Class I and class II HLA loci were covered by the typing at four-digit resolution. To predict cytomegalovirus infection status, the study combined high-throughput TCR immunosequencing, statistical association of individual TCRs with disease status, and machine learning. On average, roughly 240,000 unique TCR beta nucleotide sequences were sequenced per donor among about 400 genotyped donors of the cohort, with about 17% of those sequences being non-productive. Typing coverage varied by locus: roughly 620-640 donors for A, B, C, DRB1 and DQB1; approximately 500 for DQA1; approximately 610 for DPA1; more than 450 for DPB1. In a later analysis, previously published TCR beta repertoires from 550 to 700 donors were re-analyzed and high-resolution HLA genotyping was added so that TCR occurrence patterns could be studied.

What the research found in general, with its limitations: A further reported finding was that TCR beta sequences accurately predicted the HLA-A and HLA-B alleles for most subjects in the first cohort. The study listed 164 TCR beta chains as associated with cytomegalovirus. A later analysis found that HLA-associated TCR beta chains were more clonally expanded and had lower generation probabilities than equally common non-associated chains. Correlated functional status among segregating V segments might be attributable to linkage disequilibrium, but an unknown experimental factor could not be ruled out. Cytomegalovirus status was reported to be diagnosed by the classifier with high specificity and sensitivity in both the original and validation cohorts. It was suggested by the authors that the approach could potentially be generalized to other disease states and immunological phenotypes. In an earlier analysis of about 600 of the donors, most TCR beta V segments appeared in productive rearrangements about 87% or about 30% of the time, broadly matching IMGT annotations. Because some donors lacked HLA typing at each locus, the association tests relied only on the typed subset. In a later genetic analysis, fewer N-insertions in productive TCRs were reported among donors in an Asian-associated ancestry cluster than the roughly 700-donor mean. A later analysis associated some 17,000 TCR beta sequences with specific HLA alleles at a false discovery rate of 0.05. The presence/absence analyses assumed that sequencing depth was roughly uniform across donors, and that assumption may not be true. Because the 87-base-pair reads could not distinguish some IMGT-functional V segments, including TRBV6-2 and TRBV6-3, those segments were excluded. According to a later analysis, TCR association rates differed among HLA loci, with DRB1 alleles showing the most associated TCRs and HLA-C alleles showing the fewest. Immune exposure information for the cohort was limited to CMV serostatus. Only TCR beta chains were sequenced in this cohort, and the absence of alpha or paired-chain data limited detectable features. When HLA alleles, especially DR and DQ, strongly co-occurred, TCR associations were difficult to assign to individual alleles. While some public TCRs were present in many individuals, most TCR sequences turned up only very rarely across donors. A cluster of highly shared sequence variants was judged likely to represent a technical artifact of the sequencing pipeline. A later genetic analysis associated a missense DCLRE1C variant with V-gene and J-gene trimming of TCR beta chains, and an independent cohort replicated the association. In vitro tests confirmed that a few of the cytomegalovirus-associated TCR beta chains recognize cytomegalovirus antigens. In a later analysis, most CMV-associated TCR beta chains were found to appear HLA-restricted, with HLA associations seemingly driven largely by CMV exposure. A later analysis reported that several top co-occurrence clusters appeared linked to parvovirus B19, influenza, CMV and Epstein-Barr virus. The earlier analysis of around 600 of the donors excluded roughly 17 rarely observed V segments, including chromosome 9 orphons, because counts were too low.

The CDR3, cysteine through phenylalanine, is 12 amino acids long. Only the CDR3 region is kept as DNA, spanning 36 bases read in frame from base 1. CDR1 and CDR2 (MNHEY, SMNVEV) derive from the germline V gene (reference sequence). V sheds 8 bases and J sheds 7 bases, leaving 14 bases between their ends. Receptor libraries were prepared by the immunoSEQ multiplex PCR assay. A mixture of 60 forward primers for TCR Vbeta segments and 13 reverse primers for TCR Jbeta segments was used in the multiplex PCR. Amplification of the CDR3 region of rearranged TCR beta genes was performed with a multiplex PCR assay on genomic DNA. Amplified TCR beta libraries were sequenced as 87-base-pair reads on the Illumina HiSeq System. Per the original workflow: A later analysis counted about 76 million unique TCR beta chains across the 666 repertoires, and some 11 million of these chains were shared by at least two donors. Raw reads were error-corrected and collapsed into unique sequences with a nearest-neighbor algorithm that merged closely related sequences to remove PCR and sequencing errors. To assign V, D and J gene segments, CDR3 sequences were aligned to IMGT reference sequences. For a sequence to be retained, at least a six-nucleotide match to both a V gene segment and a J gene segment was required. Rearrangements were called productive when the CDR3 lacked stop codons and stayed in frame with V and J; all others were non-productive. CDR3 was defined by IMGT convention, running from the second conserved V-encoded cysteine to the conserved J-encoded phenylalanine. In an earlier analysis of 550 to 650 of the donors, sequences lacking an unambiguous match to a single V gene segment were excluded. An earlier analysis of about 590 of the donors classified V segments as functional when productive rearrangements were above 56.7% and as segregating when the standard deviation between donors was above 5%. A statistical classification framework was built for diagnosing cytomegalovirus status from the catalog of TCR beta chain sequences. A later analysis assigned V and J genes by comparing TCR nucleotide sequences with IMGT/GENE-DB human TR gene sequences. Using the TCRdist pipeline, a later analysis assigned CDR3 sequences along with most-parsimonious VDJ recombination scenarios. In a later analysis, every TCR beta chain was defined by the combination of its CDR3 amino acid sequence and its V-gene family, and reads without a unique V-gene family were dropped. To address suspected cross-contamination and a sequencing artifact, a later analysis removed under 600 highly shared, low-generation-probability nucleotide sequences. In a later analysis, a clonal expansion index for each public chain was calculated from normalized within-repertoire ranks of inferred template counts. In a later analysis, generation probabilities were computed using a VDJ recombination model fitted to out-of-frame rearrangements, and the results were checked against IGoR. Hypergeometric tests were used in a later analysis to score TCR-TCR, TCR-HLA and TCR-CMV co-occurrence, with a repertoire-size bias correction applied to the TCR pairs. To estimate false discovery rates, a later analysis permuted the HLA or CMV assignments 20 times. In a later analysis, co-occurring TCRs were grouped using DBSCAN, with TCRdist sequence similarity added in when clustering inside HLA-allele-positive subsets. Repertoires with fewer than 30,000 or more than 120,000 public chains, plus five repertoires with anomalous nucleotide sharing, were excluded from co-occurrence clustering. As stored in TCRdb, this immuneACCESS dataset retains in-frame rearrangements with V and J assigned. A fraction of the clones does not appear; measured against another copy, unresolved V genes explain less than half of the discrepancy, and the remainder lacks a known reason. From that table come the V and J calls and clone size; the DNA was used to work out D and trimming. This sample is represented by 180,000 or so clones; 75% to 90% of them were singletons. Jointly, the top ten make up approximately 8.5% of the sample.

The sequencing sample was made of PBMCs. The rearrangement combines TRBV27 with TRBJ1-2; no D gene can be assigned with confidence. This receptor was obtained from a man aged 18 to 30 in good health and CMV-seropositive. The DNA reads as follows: TGTGCCAGCGGGGAGTTGCTCGTTGGCTACACCTTC. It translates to CASGELLVGYTF.